The T cell receptor (beta chain) under discussion was sequenced for a study of T-cell reconstitution after alpha-beta-depleted transplantation in children. The CDR3 contains 14 residues. From germline, CDR1 is SGHRS and CDR2 YFSETQ. Trimming left V 3 bases short and J 7 bases short, with 13 bases between. Unique molecular identifiers tagged the TCRbeta library. One entry per CDR3 protein results from TCRdb running MiXCR on the PCR reads. This table has about 120,000 distinct CDR3 sequences, approximately 10% appearing once. This clonotype was seen a handful of times. Sequencing used PBMCs, obtained before TCRalphabeta/CD19-depleted stem cell transplant. The sequence derives from a boy younger than 10 with acute lymphoblastic leukemia, due to receive a stem cell transplant. The chain joins TRBV5-1 to TRBJ1-4; tentative D call: TRBD1 (6 bases). The CDR3: CASSSGTRGEKLFF. CDR3 DNA: TGCGCCAGCAGCTCCGGGACAAGGGGTGAAAAACTGTTTTTT.